This T cell receptor beta chain is from a study of T cell responses to AZD1222 COVID-19 vaccine. This table comes from immunoSEQ multiplex PCR, and its TCRdb copy is limited to in-frame clones, with some not included. The sample has tens of thousands of clones; roughly nine tenths are singletons. This CDR3 contains 14 residues. Germline values: CDR1 SGHTA, CDR2 FQGNSA. The ends were cut back, 5 bases at V and 5 bases at J, with 15 bases in the middle. This sequence joins TRBV7-2 and TRBJ2-5; a possible D gene is TRBD2 (5 bases). Source: peripheral blood, taken 28 days after the second AZD1222 dose. The TCR was taken from an adult who received the AZD1222 COVID-19 vaccine. This chain's CDR3 is CASSHRTPLETQYF. Written as DNA, the CDR3 is TGTGCCAGCAGCCACCGGACTCCCCTGGAGACCCAGTACTTC.